A selection of T cell receptor beta chains follows, all from one sample in a study of control samples from healthy donors and cancer patients. Only in-frame clones appear in the TCRdb table, and some are missing; sequencing was by immunoSEQ multiplex PCR. Here the sample spans about 18,000 clones, about 85% being singletons. The sample was PBMCs. These TCRs come from a woman aged 65 to 85 with lung cancer. Each CDR3 is given with its conserved first and last residue.

v_call | cdr3_aa
TRBV19 | CASSILGTANYGYTF
TRBV10-3 | CAITRGDRSSYEQYF
TRBV30 | CAWSIDHSYGYTF
TRBV30 | CAWSRDRSSSGANVLTF
TRBV5-1 | CASRTRSGVGEQFF
TRBV19 | CASSIGGALSGYTF
TRBV11-2 | CASSLNIRRLGNTIYF
TRBV9 | CASSVEGGGDYNEQFF
TRBV19 | CASSGGNQPQHF
TRBV9 | CASSVSASGSADTQYF
TRBV15 | CATSRDRASMDPQYF
TRBV5-1 | CASSLSSYEQYF
TRBV5-1 | CASSLDSPGELFF
TRBV24-1 | CATSGPTSGTYEQYF
TRBV5-1 | CASSLQGLPGEQYF
TRBV14 | CASSQDQGQGEGGGLKTQYF
TRBV6-2/TRBV6-3 | CASSYLGQNEAFF
TRBV11-2 | CATKRAGDYEQYF
TRBV7-2 | CASSLTSGSGETQYF
TRBV5-5 | CASSPYAKLDSYEQYF
TRBV12-3/TRBV12-4 | CASSSLASETQYF
TRBV5-6 | CASSFGQGSYEQYF
TRBV6-1 | CASSEPGYGYTF
TRBV5-1 | CASSPLGRGSGEQYF
TRBV30 | CAWSASNFYGYTF
TRBV20-1 | CSATGGREQFF
TRBV7-9 | CASSLAGGGYEQYF
TRBV7-9 | CASSLTVTAYGYTF
TRBV2 | CASSGVREGSDTQYF
TRBV4-3 | CASSQDRFGLGNTIYF
TRBV28 | CASSLVGTNEKLFF
TRBV30 | CASKEGQGVTEAFF
TRBV4-2 | CASSQTSGSRDEQFF
TRBV6-5 | CASILLAGDYEQYF
TRBV30 | CAWTLLAGVSNEQFF